This T cell receptor (beta chain) was recovered during a study of OX40 agonist ivuxolimab in advanced cancers. Describing the broader study: Ivuxolimab was a fully human IgG2 agonistic monoclonal antibody targeting the costimulatory receptor OX40 (CD134). Intravenous ivuxolimab was administered to patients every 2 weeks at six dose levels: 0.01, 0.1, 0.3, 1.5, 3 and 10 mg/kg. Of the roughly 50 dose-escalation patients, hepatocellular carcinoma was present in approximately 20, melanoma in approximately 15, renal cell carcinoma in 9 and head and neck cancer in 9. In the dose-escalation cohort, 82.7% of patients were male, and the mean age was 60 years with a range of roughly 23 to 90. Prior anti-PD-1, anti-PD-L1 or anti-CTLA-4 therapy was permitted, and checkpoint inhibitors had been received by about 44% of dose-escalation patients. Three dose-escalation patients achieved partial responses, one with hepatocellular carcinoma and two with cutaneous melanoma. Peripheral TCRbeta sequencing aimed to test whether ivuxolimab altered TCR sequence diversity and caused clonal T-cell expansion. The monotherapy dose-escalation portion (N ≈ 50 patients) of the phase I ivuxolimab trial is reported in the paper.

The CDR3 contains 15 residues, cysteine and phenylalanine counted. The sequence is cut down to CDR3 DNA, 45 bases in frame from base 1. The germline ends are 14 bases apart after V is trimmed by 4 bases and J by 4 bases. The germline V gene specifies SGHRS as CDR1 and YFSETQ as CDR2. To sequence the TCRbeta CDR3 region, genomic DNA was isolated from the sorted cells. The immunoSEQ Assay was used for sequencing of TCRbeta CDR3 regions. The source is immuneACCESS, and TCRdb retained only in-frame sequences with V and J called. Part of the clones is not carried over; for the studies checked, unresolved V genes explain less than half of this, and the remainder is unexplained. The sample table contains tens of thousands of clones; only one count was recorded for 65% to 90% of them. Around 3.6% of the sample is held by the ten biggest clonotypes. For this clone: No cognate antigen has been identified for it. No base qualities exist here, and no much larger clone lies one base off it.

The research as a whole found: At doses of 0.1 to 3.0 mg/kg, clonal expansion of both CD4+ and CD8+ T cells in blood was seen between baseline and week 6. In the 0.1-3.0 mg/kg groups, partial responders were among the patients with the lowest normalized peripheral clonal expansion, particularly in CD8+ T cells. The antigen specificity of the clonally expanded peripheral T cells was not determined. After ivuxolimab, CD8+ T cells had more expanded clones than CD4+ T cells on average. Low levels of normalized T-cell clonal expansion were also seen in some patients who did not respond.

The trial excluded patients who had a history of autoimmune disease or who were on systemic immunosuppression. In every dose cohort, peripheral blood was drawn for TCR sequencing at baseline, cycle 4 day 1, and cycle 7 day 1. Samples came from an open-label, multicenter, first-in-human phase I dose-escalation trial of ivuxolimab. Adults with locally advanced or metastatic head and neck squamous cell, hepatocellular, melanoma or renal cell carcinoma were enrolled in the trial. Before TCR sequencing, CD4+ and CD8+ T cells were separately sorted from peripheral blood. This TCR was sampled from an adult with an advanced solid tumor such as melanoma, head and neck, liver or kidney cancer. This chain is built from TRBV5-1 and TRBJ1-4, with no reliable assignment of the D segment. The material sequenced was CD4+ or CD8+ T cells sorted from blood, taken in a trial of the OX40 agonist ivuxolimab. The CDR3 protein sequence reads: CASSAVGGSNEKLFF. DNA sequence: TGCGCCAGCAGCGCCGTGGGAGGAAGTAATGAAAAACTGTTTTTT.